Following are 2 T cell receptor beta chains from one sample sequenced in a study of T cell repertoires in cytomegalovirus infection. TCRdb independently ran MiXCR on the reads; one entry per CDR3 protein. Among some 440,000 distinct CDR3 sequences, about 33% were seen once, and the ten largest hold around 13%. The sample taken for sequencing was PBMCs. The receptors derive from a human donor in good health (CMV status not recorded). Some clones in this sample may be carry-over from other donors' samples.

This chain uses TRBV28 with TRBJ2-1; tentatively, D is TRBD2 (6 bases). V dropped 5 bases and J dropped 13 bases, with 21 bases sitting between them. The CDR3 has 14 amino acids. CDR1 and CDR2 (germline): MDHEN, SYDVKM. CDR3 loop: CASSPTGLPPGQFF. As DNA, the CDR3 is TGTGCCAGCAGTCCCACTGGACTACCTCCCGGACAGTTCTTC.

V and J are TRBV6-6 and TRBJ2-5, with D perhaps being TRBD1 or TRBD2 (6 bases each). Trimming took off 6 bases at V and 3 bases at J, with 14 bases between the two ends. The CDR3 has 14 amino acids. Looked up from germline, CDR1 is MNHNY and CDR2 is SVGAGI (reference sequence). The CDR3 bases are TGTGCCAGCAGCTCAAGGGGGGCGGAAGAGACCCAGTACTTC. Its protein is CASSSRGAEETQYF.